The entry below describes one T cell receptor (beta chain). Only in-frame clones appear in the TCRdb table, and some are missing; sequencing was by immunoSEQ multiplex PCR. Among about 120,000 clones listed, roughly 93% were seen once. J was trimmed by 6 bases and V by 0 bases; bases with no gene match: 10. In germline, CDR1 is SGDLS, CDR2 YYNGEE. The CDR3 is made up of 17 amino acids. The sample originates from a study of control samples from healthy donors and cancer patients. Material for sequencing was blood. The V call is TRBV9, the J call TRBJ1-2; TRBD1 aligns across 11 bases. The sequence was collected from a man under 40 in good health. CDR3 in amino acids: CASSVATDGQGAHGYTF. DNA for the CDR3: TGTGCCAGCAGCGTAGCTACGGATGGACAGGGGGCCCATGGCTACACCTTC.